Each of the 21 T cell receptor beta chains below was sequenced from the same sample in a study of shared clonotypes between healthy human individuals. TCRdb's table, derived via immunoSEQ multiplex PCR, lists solely in-frame clones and lacks some. The table records about 800,000 clones, approximately 96% of them present only once. Terminally differentiated effector memory CD45RA+ cells were left out of the naive CD8 fraction, which was CD45RO-negative and positively selected for CCR7. Sequencing input: naive CD8+ T cells sorted from blood. Receptor source: a man aged 25 to 45 in good health.

The chain has TRBV11-3 and TRBJ2-1; D is unclear. This CDR3 spans 16 amino acids. The ends were cut back, 4 bases at V and 0 bases at J, with 13 bases in the middle. CDR1 is SGHNT, CDR2 YENEEA, per germline. CDR3 residues: CASSSSISRSYNEQFF. The DNA of the CDR3 is TGTGCCAGCAGCTCTTCCATAAGCCGCTCCTACAATGAGCAGTTCTTC.

The J gene is TRBJ2-3, the V gene TRBV25-1, with D unclear. This CDR3 comprises 13 residues. Germline V CDR1 and CDR2: MGHDK, SYGVNS. The V gene lost 5 bases and the J gene lost 3 bases, with 9 bases spanning the gap. The chain's CDR3 is CASSNLATDTQYF. The CDR3 DNA is TGTGCCAGCAGTAATCTTGCTACAGATACGCAGTATTTT.

In the case of this clone: Other DNA sequences in this specimen translate into the identical CDR3. The chain uses TRBV7-9 and TRBJ2-3, with D hard to call. Looked up from germline, CDR1 is SEHNR and CDR2 is FQNEAQ (reference sequence). The V gene lost 6 bases and the J gene lost 6 bases, with 7 bases spanning the gap. The CDR3 runs to 11 residues. CDR3 in amino acids: CASRALDTQYF. In DNA, the CDR3 is TGTGCCAGCAGAGCCCTTGATACGCAGTATTTT.

The chain combines TRBV15 with TRBJ2-7, with 11 bases matching TRBD1. The trim removed 5 bases at V and 5 bases at J, leaving 5 bases unmatched. The CDR3 covers 14 residues. Germline CDR1 reads LNHNV; CDR2 reads YYDKDF (reference sequence). The CDR3, as DNA: TGTGCCACCAGCGAGGACAGGGGGCTTAACGAGCAGTACTTC. It specifies CATSEDRGLNEQYF.

The J gene is TRBJ2-1, the V gene TRBV28; tentatively, D is TRBD1 (6 bases). CDR1 is MDHEN and CDR2 is SYDVKM in the germline V gene. CDR3 length equals 15 residues. V gave up 5 bases and J gave up 0 bases, with 11 bases separating them. The CDR3 spells CASSSTGSSYNEQFF. CDR3 bases: TGTGCCAGCAGTAGTACAGGGAGCTCCTACAATGAGCAGTTCTTC.

Of note for this clone: Within the sample, other DNA sequences also encode this same CDR3. The chain employs TRBV27 and TRBJ2-7, with D perhaps matching TRBD1 (6 bases). Germline V lookup: CDR1 MNHEY, CDR2 SMNVEV (reference sequence). The CDR3 contains 13 residues. V was shortened by 4 bases and J by 0 bases, with 7 bases between the two germline ends. The CDR3 sequence is CASSYRVSYEQYF. In nucleotides, the CDR3 is TGTGCCAGCAGTTACAGGGTCTCCTACGAGCAGTACTTC.

In its sample, this clone was seen once. This chain joins TRBV7-9 and TRBJ2-7; 11 bases align to TRBD2. This CDR3 is 19 amino acids long. The germline V gene has CDR1 SEHNR and CDR2 FQNEAQ (reference sequence). J gave up 7 bases and V 4 bases, and 21 bases lay outside the gene matches. In nucleotides, the CDR3 is TGTGCCAGCAGCTCGATTCCGGGACAGATAGCGGGAGGGCTTATTGAGCAGTACTTC. Translating gives CASSSIPGQIAGGLIEQYF.

V gene TRBV28 combines with J gene TRBJ2-7; D possibly corresponds to TRBD2 (5 bases). The CDR3 has 14 amino acids. Per germline, CDR1 MDHEN and CDR2 SYDVKM. V lost 7 bases, J lost 0 bases, and 13 bases lay in between. For the CDR3, the DNA is TGTGCCAGCAACCGCGATGACTACTCCTACGAGCAGTACTTC. Its translation is CASNRDDYSYEQYF.

The chain recombines TRBV27 with TRBJ2-7; 7 bases are shared with TRBD2. The trim removed 8 bases at V and 2 bases at J, leaving 6 bases unmatched. Germline CDR1 and CDR2: MNHEY and SMNVEV (reference sequence). The CDR3 is 13 residues long. The CDR3 spells CASAPGLPYEQYF. DNA of the CDR3: TGTGCCAGCGCACCGGGACTACCCTACGAGCAGTACTTC.

The genes are TRBV13 and TRBJ2-1, with D possibly being TRBD1 or TRBD2 (5 bases each). V was pared by 4 bases and J by 9 bases, with 22 bases between. CDR3 size: 16 residues. Germline V lookup: CDR1 PRHDT, CDR2 FYEKMQ (reference sequence). CDR3 DNA sequence: TGTGCCAGCAGCTCCGACCGGGACCCCGGATTGGGTGAGCAGTTCTTC. It translates to CASSSDRDPGLGEQFF.

The J gene is TRBJ2-2, the V gene TRBV6-6; no definite D call. In germline, CDR1 is MNHNY, CDR2 SVGAGI (reference sequence). The CDR3 has 13 amino acids. V was clipped by 2 bases and J by 0 bases, with 1 base between them. CDR3 sequence (DNA): TGTGCCAGCAGTTACCCGAACACCGGGGAGCTGTTTTTT. Protein product: CASSYPNTGELFF.

This clone has only one observation. The chain couples TRBV11-2 to TRBJ1-5; D might be TRBD1 (6 bases). The V end was cut by 5 bases, the J end by 0 bases, with 14 bases between. There are 16 residues in the CDR3. Germline CDR1 is SGHAT and CDR2 is FQNNGV. The CDR3 DNA sequence: TGTGCCAGCAGCGCCGGTACAGGGTATAGCAATCAGCCCCAGCATTTT. Encoded protein: CASSAGTGYSNQPQHF.

This chain uses TRBV7-9 with TRBJ2-2, with 10 positions matching TRBD2. V dropped 5 bases and J dropped 7; count of bases not matched to a gene: 10. Germline assignment: CDR1 SEHNR and CDR2 FQNEAQ (reference sequence). The CDR3 contains 16 residues. The CDR3 reads CASSPSGRAEVGELFF. CDR3 coding DNA: TGTGCCAGCAGCCCCAGCGGGAGGGCCGAGGTCGGGGAGCTGTTTTTT. Filled out from reference TRBV7-9 and TRBJ2-2, the complete variable domain reads DTGVSQNPRHKITKRGQNVTFRCDPISEHNRLYWYRQTLGQGPEFLTYFQNEAQLEKSRLLSDRFSAERPKGSFSTLEIQRTEQGDSAMYLCASSPSGRAEVGELFFGEGSRLTVL.

J is TRBJ1-2 and V is TRBV28; no definite D call. Trimming removed 2 bases from V and 8 bases from J, with 12 bases in between. Looked up from germline, CDR1 is MDHEN and CDR2 is SYDVKM. The CDR3 runs to 13 residues. CDR3 amino acids: CASSLAGLGGYTF. Written as DNA, the CDR3 is TGTGCCAGCAGTTTAGCGGGATTGGGCGGCTACACCTTC.

This chain links TRBV7-2 with TRBJ2-7; D gene unclear. The V gene's germline CDR1 is SGHTA and CDR2 FQGNSA. V lost 2 bases, J lost 3 bases, and 8 bases lay in between. This CDR3 is built from 13 residues. CDR3 in amino acids: CASSLNGLYEQYF. CDR3 sequence (DNA): TGTGCCAGCAGCTTAAATGGGCTCTACGAGCAGTACTTC.

V usage is TRBV27 and J usage is TRBJ2-7; 9 positions match TRBD1. V was clipped by 8 bases and J by 5 bases; unmatched bases: 10. This CDR3 contains 14 residues. Germline V gene lookup returns CDR1 MNHEY and CDR2 SMNVEV (reference sequence). CDR3 amino acids: CASGRQGDHHEQYF. CDR3 sequence (DNA): TGTGCCAGCGGCCGACAGGGGGATCACCACGAGCAGTACTTC.

The table lists this clone with a count of one. V gene TRBV20-1 combines with J gene TRBJ2-1; D gene uncertain. V dropped 6 bases and J dropped 4 bases, with 7 bases sitting between them. The CDR3 length is 11 residues. Germline loops: CDR1 DFQATT, CDR2 SNEGSKA (reference sequence). The chain's CDR3 is CSALLYNEQFF. CDR3 coding DNA: TGCAGTGCCTTATTGTACAATGAGCAGTTCTTC.

The rearrangement links TRBV27 to TRBJ1-1; D perhaps matches TRBD1 (6 bases). The ends were cut back, 5 bases at V and 0 bases at J, with 16 bases in the middle. Germline V gene sequence: CDR1 MNHEY, CDR2 SMNVEV (reference sequence). This CDR3 is built from 16 residues. The CDR3 sequence is CASSTTGIEVNTEAFF. As DNA, the CDR3 is TGTGCCAGCAGTACTACAGGGATCGAGGTGAACACTGAAGCTTTCTTT.

The V and J genes are TRBV9 and TRBJ2-7; perhaps D is TRBD1 or TRBD2 (5 bases each). The CDR3 is made up of 14 amino acids. V was shortened by 3 bases and J by 2 bases, with 12 bases between the two germline ends. Germline values: CDR1 SGDLS, CDR2 YYNGEE. The CDR3 reads CASSGRDRTYEQYF. The CDR3, as DNA: TGTGCCAGCAGCGGCCGGGACCGAACCTACGAGCAGTACTTC. Full variable domain (missing parts from reference TRBV9 and TRBJ2-7): DSGVTQTPKHLITATGQRVTLRCSPRSGDLSVYWYQQSLDQGLQFLIQYYNGEERAKGNILERFSAQQFPDLHSELNLSSLELGDSALYFCASSGRDRTYEQYFGPGTRLTVT.

The rearrangement joins TRBV28 to TRBJ2-3; 10 nucleotides line up with TRBD2. V was pared by 4 bases and J by 5 bases, with 9 bases of the junction left unmatched. The V gene's germline CDR1 is MDHEN and CDR2 SYDVKM. CDR3 length equals 16 residues. CDR3 in amino acids: CASSYLSGRAGDTQYF. DNA for the CDR3: TGTGCCAGCAGTTACCTCAGCGGGAGGGCAGGAGATACGCAGTATTTT.

In its sample, this clone was seen once. This sequence joins TRBV7-9 and TRBJ1-5; D remains unclear. There are 15 residues in the CDR3. Germline values: CDR1 SEHNR, CDR2 FQNEAQ (reference sequence). The V and J ends lost 1 base and 3 bases respectively, with 10 bases between them. The CDR3 nucleotides read TGTGCCAGCAGCTTAGGGCAGGCTGACAATCAGCCCCAGCATTTT. Residues: CASSLGQADNQPQHF.